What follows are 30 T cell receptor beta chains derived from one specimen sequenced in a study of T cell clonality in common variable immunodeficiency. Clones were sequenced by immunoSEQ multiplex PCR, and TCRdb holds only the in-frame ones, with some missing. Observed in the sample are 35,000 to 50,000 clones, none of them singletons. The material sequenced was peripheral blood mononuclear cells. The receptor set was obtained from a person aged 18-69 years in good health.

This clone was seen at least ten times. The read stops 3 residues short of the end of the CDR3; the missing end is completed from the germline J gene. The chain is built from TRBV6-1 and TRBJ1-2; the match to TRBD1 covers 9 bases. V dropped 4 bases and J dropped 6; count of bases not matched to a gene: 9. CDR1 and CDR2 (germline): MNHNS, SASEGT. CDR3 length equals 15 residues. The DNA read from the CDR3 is TGTGCCAGCAGTGTAGGGACAGGGTGGAAGGATGGC. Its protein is CASSVGTGWKDG. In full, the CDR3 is CASSVGTGWKDGYTF.

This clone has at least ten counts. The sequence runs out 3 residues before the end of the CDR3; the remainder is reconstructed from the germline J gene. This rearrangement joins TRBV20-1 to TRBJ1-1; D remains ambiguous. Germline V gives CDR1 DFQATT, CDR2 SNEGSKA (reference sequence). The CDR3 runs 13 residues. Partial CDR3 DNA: TGCAGTGCGATCCTAGCGGGAGGAGAGACA. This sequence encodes CSAILAGGET. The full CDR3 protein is CSAILAGGETAFF.

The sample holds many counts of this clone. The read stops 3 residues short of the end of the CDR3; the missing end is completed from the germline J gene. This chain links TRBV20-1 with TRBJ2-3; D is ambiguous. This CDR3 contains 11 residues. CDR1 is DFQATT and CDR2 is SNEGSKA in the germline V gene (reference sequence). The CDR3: CSYPVGHTQYF. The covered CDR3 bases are TGCAGCTACCCGGTGGGCCATACG.

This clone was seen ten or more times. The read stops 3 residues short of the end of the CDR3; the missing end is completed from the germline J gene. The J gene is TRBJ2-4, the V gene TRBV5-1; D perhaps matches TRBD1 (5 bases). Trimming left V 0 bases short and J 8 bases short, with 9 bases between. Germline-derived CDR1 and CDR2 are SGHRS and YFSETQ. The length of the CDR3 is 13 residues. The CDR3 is CASSLEGMDIQYF. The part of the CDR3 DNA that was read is TGCGCCAGCAGCTTGGAGGGGATGGACATT.

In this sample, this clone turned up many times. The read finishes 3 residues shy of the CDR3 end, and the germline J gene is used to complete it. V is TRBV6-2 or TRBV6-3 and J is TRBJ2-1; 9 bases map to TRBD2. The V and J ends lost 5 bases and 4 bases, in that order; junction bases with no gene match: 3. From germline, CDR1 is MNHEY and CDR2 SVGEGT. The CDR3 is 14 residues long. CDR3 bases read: TGTGCCAGCAGTGAGGGACTAGCTTACAATGAG. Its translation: CASSEGLAYNE. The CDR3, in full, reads CASSEGLAYNEQFF.

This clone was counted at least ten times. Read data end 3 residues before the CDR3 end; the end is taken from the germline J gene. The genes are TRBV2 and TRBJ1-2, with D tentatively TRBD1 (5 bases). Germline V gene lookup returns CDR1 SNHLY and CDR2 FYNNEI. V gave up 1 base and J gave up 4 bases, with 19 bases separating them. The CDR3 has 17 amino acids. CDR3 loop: CASSEVTVQGSSYGYTF. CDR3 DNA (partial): TGTGCCAGCAGTGAAGTAACAGTTCAGGGTTCGAGCTATGGC.

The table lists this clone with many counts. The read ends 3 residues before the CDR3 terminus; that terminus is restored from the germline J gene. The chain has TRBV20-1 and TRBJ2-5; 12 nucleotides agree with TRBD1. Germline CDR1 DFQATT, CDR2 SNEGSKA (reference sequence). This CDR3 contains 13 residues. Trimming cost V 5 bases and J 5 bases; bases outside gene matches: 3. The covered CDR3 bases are TGCAGTGCTCCGGGACAGGGGGCGGAGACC. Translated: CSAPGQGAET. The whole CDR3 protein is CSAPGQGAETQYF.

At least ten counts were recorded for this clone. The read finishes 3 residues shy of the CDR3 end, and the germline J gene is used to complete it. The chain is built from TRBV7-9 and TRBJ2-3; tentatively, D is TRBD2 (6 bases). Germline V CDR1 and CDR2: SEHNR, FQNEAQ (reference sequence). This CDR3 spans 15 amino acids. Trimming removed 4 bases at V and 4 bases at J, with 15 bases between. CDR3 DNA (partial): TGTGCCAGCAGCTCTCCGGGACTCGCAGCAGATACG. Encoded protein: CASSSPGLAADT. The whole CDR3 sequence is CASSSPGLAADTQYF.

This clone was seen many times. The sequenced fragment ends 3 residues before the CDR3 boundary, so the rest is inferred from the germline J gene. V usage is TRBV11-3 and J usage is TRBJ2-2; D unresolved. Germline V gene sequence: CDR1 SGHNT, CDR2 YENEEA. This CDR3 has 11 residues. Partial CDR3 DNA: TGTGCCAGCAACATGAGGCCGGGG. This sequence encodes CASNMRPG. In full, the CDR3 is CASNMRPGLFF.

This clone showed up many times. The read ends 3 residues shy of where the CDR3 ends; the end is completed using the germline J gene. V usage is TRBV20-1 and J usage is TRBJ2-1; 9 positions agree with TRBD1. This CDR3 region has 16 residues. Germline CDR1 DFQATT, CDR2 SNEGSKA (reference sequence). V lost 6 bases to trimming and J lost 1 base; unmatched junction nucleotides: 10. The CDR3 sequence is CSAPSAGTGSYNEQFF. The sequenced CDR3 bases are TGCAGTGCCCCCTCCGCCGGGACAGGGTCCTACAATGAG.

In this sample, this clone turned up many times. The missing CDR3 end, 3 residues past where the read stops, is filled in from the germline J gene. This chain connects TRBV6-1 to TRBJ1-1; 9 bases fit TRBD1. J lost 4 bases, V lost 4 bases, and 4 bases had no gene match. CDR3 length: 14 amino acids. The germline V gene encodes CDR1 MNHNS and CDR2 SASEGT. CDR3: CASSAPGQGTEAFF. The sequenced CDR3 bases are TGTGCCAGCAGTGCTCCGGGACAGGGCACTGAA.

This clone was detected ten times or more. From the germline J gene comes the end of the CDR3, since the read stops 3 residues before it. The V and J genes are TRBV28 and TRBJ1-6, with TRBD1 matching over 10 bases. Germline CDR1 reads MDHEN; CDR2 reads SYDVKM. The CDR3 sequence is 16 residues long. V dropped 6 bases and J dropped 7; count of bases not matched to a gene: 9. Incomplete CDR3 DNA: TGTGCCAGCAGCGGACGGGACAGGGGAAAGAATTCACCC. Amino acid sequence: CASSGRDRGKNSP. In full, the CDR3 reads CASSGRDRGKNSPLHF.

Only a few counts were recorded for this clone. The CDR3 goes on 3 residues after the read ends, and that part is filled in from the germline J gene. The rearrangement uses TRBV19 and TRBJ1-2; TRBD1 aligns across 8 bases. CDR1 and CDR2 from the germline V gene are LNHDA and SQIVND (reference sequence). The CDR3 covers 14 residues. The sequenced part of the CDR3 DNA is TGTGCCAGTAGTGGGGGACAGGCTTCCATCGAC. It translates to CASSGGQASID. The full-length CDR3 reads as CASSGGQASIDYTF.

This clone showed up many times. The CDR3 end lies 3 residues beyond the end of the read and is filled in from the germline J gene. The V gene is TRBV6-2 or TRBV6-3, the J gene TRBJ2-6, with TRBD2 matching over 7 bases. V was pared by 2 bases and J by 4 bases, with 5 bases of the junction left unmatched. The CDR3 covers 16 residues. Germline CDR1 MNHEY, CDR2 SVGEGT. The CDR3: CASSYGLVSGANVLTF. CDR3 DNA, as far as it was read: TGTGCCAGCAGTTACGGACTAGTATCGGGGGCCAACGTC.

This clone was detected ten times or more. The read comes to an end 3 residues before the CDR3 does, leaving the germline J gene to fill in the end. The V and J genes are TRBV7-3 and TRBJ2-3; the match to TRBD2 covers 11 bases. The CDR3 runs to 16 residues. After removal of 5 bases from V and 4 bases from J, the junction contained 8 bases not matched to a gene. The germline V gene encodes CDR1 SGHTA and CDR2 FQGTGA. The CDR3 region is CASSVGLAVGSDTQYF. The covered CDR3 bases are TGTGCCAGCAGCGTGGGACTAGCGGTCGGCTCAGATACG.

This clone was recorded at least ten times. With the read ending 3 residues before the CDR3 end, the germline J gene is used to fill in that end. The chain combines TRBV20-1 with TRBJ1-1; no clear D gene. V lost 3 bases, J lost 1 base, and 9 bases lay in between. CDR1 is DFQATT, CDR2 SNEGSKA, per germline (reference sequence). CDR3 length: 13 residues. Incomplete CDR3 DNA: TGCAGTGCTAGTGTAACGGGGAACACTGAA. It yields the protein CSASVTGNTE. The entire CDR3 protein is CSASVTGNTEAFF.

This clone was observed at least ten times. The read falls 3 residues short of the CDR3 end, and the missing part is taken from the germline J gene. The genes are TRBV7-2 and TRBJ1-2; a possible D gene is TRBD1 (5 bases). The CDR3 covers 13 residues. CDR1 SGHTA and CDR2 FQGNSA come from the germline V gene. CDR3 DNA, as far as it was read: TGTGCCAGCAGCTTAGATTGGGGACTCGGG. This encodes CASSLDWGLG. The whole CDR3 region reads CASSLDWGLGYTF. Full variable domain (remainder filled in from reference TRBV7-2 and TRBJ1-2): GAGVSQSPSNKVTEKGKDVELRCDPISGHTALYWYRQSLGQGLEFLIYFQGNSAPDKSGLPSDRFSAERTGGSVSTLTIQRTQQEDSAVYLCASSLDWGLGYTFGSGTRLTVV.

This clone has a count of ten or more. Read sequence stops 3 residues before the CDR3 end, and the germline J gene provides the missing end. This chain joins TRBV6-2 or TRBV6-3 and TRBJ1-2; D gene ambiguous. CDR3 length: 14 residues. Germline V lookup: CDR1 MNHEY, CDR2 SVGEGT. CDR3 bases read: TGTGCCAGCAGTTACTCGAGTGGCGGAGAGGGC. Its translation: CASSYSSGGEG. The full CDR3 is CASSYSSGGEGYTF.

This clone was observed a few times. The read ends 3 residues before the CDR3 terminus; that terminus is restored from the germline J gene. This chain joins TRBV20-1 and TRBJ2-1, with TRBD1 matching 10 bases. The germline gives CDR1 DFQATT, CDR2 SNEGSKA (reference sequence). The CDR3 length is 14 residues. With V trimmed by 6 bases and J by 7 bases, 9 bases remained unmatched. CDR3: CSAITGQGWNEQFF. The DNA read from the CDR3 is TGCAGTGCCATCACGGGACAGGGGTGGAATGAG.

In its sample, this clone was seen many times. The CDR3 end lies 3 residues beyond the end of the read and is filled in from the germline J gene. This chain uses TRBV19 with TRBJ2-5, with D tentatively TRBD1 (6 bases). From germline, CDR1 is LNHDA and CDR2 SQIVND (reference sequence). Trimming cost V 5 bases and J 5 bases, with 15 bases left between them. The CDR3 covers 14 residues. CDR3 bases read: TGTGCCAGTAGTTCAAGACGACAGGAGGAGACC. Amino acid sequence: CASSSRRQEET. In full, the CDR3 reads CASSSRRQEETQYF.

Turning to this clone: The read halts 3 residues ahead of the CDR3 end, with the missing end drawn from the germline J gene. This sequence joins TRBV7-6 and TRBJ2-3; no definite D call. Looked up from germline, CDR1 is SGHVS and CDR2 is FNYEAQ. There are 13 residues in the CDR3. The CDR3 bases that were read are TGTGCCAGCAGCTTAGACAGCAATCAGCCG. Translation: CASSLDSNQP. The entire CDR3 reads CASSLDSNQPQYF.

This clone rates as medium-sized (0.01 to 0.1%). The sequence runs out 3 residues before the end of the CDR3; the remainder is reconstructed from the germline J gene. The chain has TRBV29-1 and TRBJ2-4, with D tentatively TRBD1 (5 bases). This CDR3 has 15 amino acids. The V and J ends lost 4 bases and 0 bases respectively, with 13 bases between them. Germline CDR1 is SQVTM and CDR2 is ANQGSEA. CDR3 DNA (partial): TGCAGCGTTGTAGGGGTTCCCCTAGCCAAAAACATT. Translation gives CSVVGVPLAKNI. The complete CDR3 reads CSVVGVPLAKNIQYF.

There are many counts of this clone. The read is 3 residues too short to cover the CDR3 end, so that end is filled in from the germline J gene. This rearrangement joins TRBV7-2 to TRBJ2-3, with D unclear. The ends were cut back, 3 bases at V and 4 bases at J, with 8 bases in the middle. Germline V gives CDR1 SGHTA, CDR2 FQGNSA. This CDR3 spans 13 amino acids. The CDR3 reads CASSFFSADTQYF. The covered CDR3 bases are TGTGCCAGCAGCTTTTTCTCCGCAGATACG.

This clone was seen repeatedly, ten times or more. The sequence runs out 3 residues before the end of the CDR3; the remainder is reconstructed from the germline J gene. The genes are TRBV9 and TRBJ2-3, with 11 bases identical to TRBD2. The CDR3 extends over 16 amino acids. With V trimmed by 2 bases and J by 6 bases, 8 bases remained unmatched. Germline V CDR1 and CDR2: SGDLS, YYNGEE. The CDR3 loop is CASSVVLAGEADTQYF. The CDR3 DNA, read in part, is TGTGCCAGCAGCGTGGTACTAGCGGGAGAGGCCGATACG. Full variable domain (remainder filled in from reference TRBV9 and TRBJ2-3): DSGVTQTPKHLITATGQRVTLRCSPRSGDLSVYWYQQSLDQGLQFLIQYYNGEERAKGNILERFSAQQFPDLHSELNLSSLELGDSALYFCASSVVLAGEADTQYFGPGTRLTVL.

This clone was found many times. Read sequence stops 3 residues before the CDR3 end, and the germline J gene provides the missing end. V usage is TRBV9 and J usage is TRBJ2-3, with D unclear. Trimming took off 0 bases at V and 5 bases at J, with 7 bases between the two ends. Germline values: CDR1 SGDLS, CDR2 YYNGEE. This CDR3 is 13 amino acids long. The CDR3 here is CASSVAPGDTQYF. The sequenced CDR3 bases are TGTGCCAGCAGCGTAGCCCCGGGAGATACG.

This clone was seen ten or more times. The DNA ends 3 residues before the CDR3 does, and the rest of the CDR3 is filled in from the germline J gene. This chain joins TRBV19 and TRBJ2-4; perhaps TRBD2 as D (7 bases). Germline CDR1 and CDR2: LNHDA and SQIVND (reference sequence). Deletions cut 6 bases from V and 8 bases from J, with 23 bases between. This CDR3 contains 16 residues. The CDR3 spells CASRPRPSQGRDIQYF. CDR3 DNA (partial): TGTGCCAGTAGACCGCGCCCCTCTCAGGGGAGGGACATT.

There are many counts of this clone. CDR3 bases read: TGTGCCACCCGGTTTTCGAGCGGCAGCTCCTACGAG. Translation gives CATRFSSGSSYE. The whole CDR3 sequence reads CATRFSSGSSYEQYF. V and J are TRBV2 and TRBJ2-7; perhaps TRBD2 as D (5 bases). With the read ending 3 residues before the CDR3 end, the germline J gene is used to fill in that end. The V end was cut by 10 bases, the J end by 0 bases, with 19 bases between. Germline V gene data show CDR1 as SNHLY and CDR2 as FYNNEI. This CDR3 has 15 residues.

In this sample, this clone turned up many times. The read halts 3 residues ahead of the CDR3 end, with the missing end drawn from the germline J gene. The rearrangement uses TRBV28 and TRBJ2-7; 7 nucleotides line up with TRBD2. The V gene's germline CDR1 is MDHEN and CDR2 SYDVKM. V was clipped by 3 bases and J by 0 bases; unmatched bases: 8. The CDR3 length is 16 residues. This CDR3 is CASSFHLAEISYEQYF. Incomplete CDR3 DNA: TGTGCCAGCAGTTTCCATCTAGCGGAAATCTCCTACGAG.

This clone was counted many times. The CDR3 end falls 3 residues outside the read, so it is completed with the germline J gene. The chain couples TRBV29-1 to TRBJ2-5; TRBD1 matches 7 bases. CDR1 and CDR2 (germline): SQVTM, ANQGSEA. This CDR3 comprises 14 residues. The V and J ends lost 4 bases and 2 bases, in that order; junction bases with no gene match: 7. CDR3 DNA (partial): TGCAGCGTTGTCAGACAGGGTAGGCAAGAGACC. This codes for CSVVRQGRQET. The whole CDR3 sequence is CSVVRQGRQETQYF.

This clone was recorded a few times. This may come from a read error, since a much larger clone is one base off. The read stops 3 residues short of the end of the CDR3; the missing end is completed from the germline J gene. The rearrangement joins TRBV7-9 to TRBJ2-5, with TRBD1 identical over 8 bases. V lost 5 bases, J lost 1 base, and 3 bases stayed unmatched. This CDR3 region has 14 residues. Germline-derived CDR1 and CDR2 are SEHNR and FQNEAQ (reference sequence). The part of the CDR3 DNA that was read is TGTGCCAGCAGCCCGGGACAGGCCCAAGAGACC. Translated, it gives CASSPGQAQET. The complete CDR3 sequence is CASSPGQAQETQYF.